Shown below are 7 T cell receptor beta chains from a single sample sequenced in a study of neoadjuvant anti-PD-1 for oral cavity cancer. Profiling relied on immunoSEQ multiplex PCR, and the TCRdb table lists in-frame clones only, not all of them. The data contain around 81,000 clones, 70% to 85% of them singletons. The sequencing used PBMCs, collected before nivolumab (anti-PD-1) treatment. The receptors shown here come from a person between 40 and 85 years old with oral cavity squamous cell carcinoma.

The chain carries TRBV5-1 and TRBJ2-3; the D call may be TRBD1 or TRBD2 (5 bases each). V was shortened by 0 bases and J by 6 bases, with 11 bases between the two germline ends. Germline V lookup: CDR1 SGHRS, CDR2 YFSETQ. The CDR3 contains 14 residues. The CDR3: CASSLEQEVDTQYF. In DNA form, the CDR3 reads TGCGCCAGCAGCTTGGAACAGGAGGTGGATACGCAGTATTTT.

The chain joins TRBV27 to TRBJ2-1; no reliable D call. Germline V gene data show CDR1 as MNHEY and CDR2 as SMNVEV (reference sequence). Trimming removed 5 bases at V and 2 bases at J, with 1 base between. The CDR3 totals 11 residues. CDR3 protein: CASSAYNEQFF. CDR3 nucleotides: TGTGCCAGCAGTGCCTACAATGAGCAGTTCTTC.

The rearrangement joins TRBV7-9 to TRBJ2-3; D is uncertain. The germline gives CDR1 SEHNR, CDR2 FQNEAQ (reference sequence). Between the trimmed V and J ends, which lost 8 bases and 2 bases, there was a span of 11 bases. The CDR3 has 13 amino acids. The CDR3 DNA sequence: TGTGCCAGCCTGGGCGGCAACACAGATACGCAGTATTTT. This encodes CASLGGNTDTQYF.

The genes are TRBV6-6 and TRBJ2-7; tentative D call: TRBD1 (6 bases). Germline V gene lookup returns CDR1 MNHNY and CDR2 SVGAGI (reference sequence). There are 13 residues in the CDR3. The V end lost 3 bases, the J end lost 3 bases, and 9 bases lay between the germline ends. The CDR3 region is CASSYTGSYEQYF. The CDR3 DNA reads TGTGCCAGCAGTTATACAGGGAGCTACGAGCAGTACTTC.

In this sample, this clone turned up once. The chain joins TRBV7-3 to TRBJ2-3; D is unresolved. In germline, CDR1 is SGHTA, CDR2 FQGTGA. V was cut by 5 bases and J by 4 bases, with 10 bases left in between. CDR3 size: 13 residues. This chain's CDR3 is CASSAENSDTQYF. The CDR3 DNA is TGTGCCAGCAGCGCGGAGAATTCAGATACGCAGTATTTT.

The V gene is TRBV6-5, the J gene TRBJ2-2, with 7 bases that match TRBD2. This CDR3 has 13 amino acids. Trimming cost V 6 bases and J 6 bases; bases outside gene matches: 4. Germline V gene sequence: CDR1 MNHEY, CDR2 SVGAGI. CDR3 loop: CASRLGLAGELFF. The CDR3, as DNA: TGTGCCAGCAGGCTCGGACTAGCCGGGGAGCTGTTTTTT.

The chain carries TRBV19 and TRBJ2-6; possibly TRBD1 for D (6 bases). CDR1 LNHDA and CDR2 SQIVND come from the germline V gene (reference sequence). This CDR3 contains 17 residues. V lost 5 bases to trimming and J lost 0 bases, with 14 bases between them. CDR3 amino acids: CASSSRQVYSGANVLTF. The CDR3 coding sequence is TGTGCCAGTAGTTCTCGACAGGTGTACTCTGGGGCCAACGTCCTGACTTTC.